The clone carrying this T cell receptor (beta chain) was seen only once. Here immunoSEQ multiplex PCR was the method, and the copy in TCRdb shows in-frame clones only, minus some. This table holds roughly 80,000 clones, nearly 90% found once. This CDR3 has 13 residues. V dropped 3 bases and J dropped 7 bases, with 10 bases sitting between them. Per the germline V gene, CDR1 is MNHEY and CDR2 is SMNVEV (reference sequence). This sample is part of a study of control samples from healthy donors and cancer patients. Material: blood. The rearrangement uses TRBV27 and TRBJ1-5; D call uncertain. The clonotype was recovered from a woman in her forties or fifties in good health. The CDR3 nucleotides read TGTGCCAGCAGTTTGGAGAGATGGCAGCCCCAGCATTTT. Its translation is CASSLERWQPQHF.